This TCR beta chain was retrieved from a study of T cells in Graves' hyperthyroidism and ophthalmopathy. Broader study findings: Most expanded thyroid clonotypes above 0.001 recurred in blood.

This clonotype turned up a few times. Its target is unknown. Researchers barred patients who had uncontrolled infection, other autoimmune disease, pregnancy or lactation. Diagnostic decisions used clinical symptoms, serum thyroxine and TRAb, thyroid ultrasound and orbital computed tomography. Around 10 ml fresh peripheral blood yielded the PBMCs. RNA transcripts provided the source from which TCR beta CDR3 regions were amplified. The primer set for the first-round RT-PCR of the TCR CDR3 was HTBI. TCRdb ran MiXCR on the multiplex PCR reads and lists one entry per CDR3 protein. The sample contains about 610,000 distinct CDR3 sequences, around 15% of which appear only once. The receptor's source is a woman aged 35 to 49 with Graves' ophthalmopathy. The specimen was blood.

CDR3 DNA sequence: TGTGCCAGCAGCCTTTATTCCGGGACAGGCTATGGCTACACCTTC. Translation: CASSLYSGTGYGYTF. The chain joins TRBV14 to TRBJ1-2; 8 nucleotides agree with TRBD1. V lost 4 bases and J lost 4; bases outside the gene matches: 8. Germline loops: CDR1 SGHDN, CDR2 FVKESK. The CDR3 spans 15 residues.